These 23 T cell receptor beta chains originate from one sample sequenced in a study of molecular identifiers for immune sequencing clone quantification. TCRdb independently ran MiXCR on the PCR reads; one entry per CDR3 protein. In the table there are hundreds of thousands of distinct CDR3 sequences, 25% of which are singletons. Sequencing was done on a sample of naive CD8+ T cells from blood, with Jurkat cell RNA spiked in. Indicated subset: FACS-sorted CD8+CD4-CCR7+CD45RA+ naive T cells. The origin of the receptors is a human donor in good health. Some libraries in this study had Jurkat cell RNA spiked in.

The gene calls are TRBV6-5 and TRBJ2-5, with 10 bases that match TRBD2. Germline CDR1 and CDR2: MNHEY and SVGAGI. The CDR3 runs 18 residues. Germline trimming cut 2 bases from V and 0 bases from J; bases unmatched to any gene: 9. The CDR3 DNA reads TGTGCCAGCAGTTACGGAAAAACTAGCGGGGAGTACCAAGAGACCCAGTACTTC. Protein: CASSYGKTSGEYQETQYF.

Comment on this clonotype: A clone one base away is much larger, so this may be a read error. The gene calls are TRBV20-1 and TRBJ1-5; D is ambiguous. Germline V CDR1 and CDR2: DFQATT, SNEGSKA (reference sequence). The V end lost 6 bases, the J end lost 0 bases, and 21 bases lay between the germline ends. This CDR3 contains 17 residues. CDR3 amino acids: CSAQTLDGGVSNQPQHF. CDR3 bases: TGCAGTGCCCAAACCCTCGACGGAGGAGTTAGCAATCAGCCCCAGCATTTT.

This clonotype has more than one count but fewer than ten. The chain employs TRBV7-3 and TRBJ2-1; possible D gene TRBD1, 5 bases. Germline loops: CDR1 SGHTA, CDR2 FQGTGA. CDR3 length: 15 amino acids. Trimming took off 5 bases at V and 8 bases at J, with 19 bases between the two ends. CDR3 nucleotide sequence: TGTGCCAGCAGCCCCCTCGGGCAGGGATTGCATGAGCAGTTCTTC. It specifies CASSPLGQGLHEQFF.

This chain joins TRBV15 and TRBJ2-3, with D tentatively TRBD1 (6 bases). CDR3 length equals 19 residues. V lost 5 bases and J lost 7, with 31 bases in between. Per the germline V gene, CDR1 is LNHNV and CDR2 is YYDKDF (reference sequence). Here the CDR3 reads CATSGVPTLDRRGVNTQYF. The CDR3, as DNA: TGTGCCACCAGCGGAGTCCCTACACTGGACAGACGGGGAGTTAATACGCAGTATTTT.

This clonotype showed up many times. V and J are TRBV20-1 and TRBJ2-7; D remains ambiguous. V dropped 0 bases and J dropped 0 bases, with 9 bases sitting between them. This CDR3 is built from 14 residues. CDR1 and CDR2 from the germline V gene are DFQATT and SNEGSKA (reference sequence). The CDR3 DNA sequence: TGCAGTGCTAGAGAGGCCGGGCCCTCCTACGAGCAGTACTTC. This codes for CSAREAGPSYEQYF.

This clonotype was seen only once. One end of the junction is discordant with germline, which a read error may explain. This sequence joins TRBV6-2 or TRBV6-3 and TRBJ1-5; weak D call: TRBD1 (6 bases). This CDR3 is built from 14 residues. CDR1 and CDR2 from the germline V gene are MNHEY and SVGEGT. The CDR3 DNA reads TGTGCCAGCGGTTACCTGGACAGAGATCAGCCCCAGCATTTT. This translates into CASGYLDRDQPQHF.

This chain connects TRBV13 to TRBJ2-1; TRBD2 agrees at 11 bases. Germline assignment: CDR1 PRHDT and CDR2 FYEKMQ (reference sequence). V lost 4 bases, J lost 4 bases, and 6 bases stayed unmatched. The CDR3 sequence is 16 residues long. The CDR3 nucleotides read TGTGCCAGCAGCTCAGATAGCGGGAGGGGTTACAATGAGCAGTTCTTC. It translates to CASSSDSGRGYNEQFF.

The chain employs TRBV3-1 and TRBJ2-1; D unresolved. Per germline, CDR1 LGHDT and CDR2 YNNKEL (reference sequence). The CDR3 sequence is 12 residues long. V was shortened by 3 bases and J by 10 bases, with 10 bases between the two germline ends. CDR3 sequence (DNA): TGTGCCAGCAGCCACATAGCCTCCGAGCAGTTCTTC. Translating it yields CASSHIASEQFF.

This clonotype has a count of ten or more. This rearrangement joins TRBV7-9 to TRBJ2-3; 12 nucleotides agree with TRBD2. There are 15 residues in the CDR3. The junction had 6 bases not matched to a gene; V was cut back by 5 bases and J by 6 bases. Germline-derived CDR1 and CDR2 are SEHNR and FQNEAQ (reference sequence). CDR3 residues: CASSPLAGGQDTQYF. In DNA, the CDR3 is TGTGCCAGCAGCCCACTAGCGGGGGGTCAGGATACGCAGTATTTT. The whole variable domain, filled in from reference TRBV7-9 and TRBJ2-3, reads DTGVSQNPRHKITKRGQNVTFRCDPISEHNRLYWYRQTLGQGPEFLTYFQNEAQLEKSRLLSDRFSAERPKGSFSTLEIQRTEQGDSAMYLCASSPLAGGQDTQYFGPGTRLTVL.

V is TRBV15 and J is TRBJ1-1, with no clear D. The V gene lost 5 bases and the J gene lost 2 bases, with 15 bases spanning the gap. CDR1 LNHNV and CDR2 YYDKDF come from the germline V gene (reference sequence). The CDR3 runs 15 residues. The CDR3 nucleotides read TGTGCCACCAGCCGTCCCAGACGGGAAAACACTGAAGCTTTCTTT. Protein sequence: CATSRPRRENTEAFF. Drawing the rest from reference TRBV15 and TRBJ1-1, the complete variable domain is DAMVIQNPRYQVTQFGKPVTLSCSQTLNHNVMYWYQQKSSQAPKLLFHYYDKDFNNEADTPDNFQSRRPNTSFCFLDIRSPGLGDTAMYLCATSRPRRENTEAFFGQGTRLTVV.

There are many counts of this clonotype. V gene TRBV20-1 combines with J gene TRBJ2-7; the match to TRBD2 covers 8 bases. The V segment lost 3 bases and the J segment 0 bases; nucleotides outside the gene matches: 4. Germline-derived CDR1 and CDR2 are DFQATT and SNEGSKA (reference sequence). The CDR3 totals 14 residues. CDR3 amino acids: CSARKRGSSYEQYF. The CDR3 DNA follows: TGCAGTGCTAGGAAGCGGGGGAGCTCCTACGAGCAGTACTTC.

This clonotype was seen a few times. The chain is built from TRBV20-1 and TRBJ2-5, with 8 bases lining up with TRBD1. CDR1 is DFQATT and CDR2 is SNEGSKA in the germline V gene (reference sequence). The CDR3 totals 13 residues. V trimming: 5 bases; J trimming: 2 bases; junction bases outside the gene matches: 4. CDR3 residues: CSARGQGQETQYF. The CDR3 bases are TGCAGTGCTCGAGGACAGGGACAAGAGACCCAGTACTTC.

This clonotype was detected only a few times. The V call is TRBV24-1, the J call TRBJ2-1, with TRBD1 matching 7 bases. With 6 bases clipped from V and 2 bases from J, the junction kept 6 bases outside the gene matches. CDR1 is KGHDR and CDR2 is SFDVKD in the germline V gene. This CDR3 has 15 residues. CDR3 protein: CATSLTGFPYNEQFF. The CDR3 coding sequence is TGTGCCACCAGTCTGACAGGGTTTCCCTACAATGAGCAGTTCTTC.

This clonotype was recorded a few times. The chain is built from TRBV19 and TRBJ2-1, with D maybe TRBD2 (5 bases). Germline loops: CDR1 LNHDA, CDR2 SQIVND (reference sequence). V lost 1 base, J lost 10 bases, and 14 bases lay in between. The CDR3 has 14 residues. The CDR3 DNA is TGTGCCAGTAGTATAGGGGCTGGACTCGAGGAGCAGTTCTTC. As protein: CASSIGAGLEEQFF.

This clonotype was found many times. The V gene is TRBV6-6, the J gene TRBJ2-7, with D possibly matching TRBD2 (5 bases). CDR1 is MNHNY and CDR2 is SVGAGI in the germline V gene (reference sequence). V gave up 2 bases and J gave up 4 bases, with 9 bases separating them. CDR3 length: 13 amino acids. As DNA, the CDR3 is TGTGCCAGCAGTTACCTCGGGAAGTACGAGCAGTACTTC. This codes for CASSYLGKYEQYF.

The CDR3 here is CASSSEATGNTIYF. The CDR3, as DNA: TGTGCCAGCAGCTCGGAGGCGACCGGAAACACCATATATTTT. The V and J genes are TRBV5-6 and TRBJ1-3; D unresolved. The CDR3 spans 14 residues. Per germline, CDR1 SGHDT and CDR2 YYEEEE. V dropped 3 bases and J dropped 4 bases, with 11 bases sitting between them.

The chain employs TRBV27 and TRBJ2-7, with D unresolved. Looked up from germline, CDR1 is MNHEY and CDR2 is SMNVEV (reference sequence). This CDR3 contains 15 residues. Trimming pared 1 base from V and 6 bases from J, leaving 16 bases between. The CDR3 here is CASSLWPESTSEQYF. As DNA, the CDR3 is TGTGCCAGCAGTTTATGGCCGGAGTCAACCTCCGAGCAGTACTTC.

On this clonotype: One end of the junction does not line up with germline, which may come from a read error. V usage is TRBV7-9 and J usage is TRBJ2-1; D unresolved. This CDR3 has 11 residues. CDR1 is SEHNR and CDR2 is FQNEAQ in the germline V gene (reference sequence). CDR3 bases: TGTGCCAGCAGCTTATATAATGAGCTGTTCTTC. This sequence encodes CASSLYNELFF.

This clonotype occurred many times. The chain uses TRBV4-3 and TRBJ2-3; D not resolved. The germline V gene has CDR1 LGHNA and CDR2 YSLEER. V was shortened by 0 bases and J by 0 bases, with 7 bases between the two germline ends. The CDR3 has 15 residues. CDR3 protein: CASSQDRSSTDTQYF. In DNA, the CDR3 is TGCGCCAGCAGCCAAGATCGGAGTAGCACAGATACGCAGTATTTT.

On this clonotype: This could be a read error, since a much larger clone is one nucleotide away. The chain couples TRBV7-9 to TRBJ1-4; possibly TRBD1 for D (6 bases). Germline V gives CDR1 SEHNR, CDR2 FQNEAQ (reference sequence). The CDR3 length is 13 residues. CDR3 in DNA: TGTGCCAGCAGCTTAGCGACAGGTGAAAAACTGTCTTTT. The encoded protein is CASSLATGEKLSF.

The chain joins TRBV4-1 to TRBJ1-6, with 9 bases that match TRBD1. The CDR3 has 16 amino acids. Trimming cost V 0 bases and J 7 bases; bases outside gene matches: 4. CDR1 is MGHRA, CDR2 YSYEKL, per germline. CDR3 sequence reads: CASSQDRGQGNSPLHF. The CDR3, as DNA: TGCGCCAGCAGCCAAGACCGGGGACAGGGAAATTCACCCCTCCACTTT.

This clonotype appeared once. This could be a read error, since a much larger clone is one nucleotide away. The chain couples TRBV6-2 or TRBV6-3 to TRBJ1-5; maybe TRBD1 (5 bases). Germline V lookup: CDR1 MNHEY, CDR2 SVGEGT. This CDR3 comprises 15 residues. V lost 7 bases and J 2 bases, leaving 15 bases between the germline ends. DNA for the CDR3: TGTGCCAGCACCACCCGGGGGTTCGGCAATCAGCCCCAGCATTTT. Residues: CASTTRGFGNQPQHF.

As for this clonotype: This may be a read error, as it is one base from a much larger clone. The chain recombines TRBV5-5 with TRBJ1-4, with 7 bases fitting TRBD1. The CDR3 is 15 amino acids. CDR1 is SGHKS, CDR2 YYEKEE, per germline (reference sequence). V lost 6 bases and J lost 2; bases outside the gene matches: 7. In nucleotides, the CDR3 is TGTGCCAGCAACAATACAGGGGTTACTAATGAAAAACTGTTTTTT. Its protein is CASNNTGVTNEKLFF. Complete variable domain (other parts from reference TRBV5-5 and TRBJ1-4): DAGVTQSPTHLIKTRGQQVTLRCSPISGHKSVSWYQQVLGQGPQFIFQYYEKEERGRGNFPDRFSARQFPNYSSELNVNALLLGDSALYLCASNNTGVTNEKLFFGSGTQLSVL.